A selection of T cell receptor beta chains follows, all from one sample in a study of T cell responses to AZD1222 COVID-19 vaccine. Measured with immunoSEQ multiplex PCR; TCRdb has only the in-frame clones, and not every one. The sample holds about 140,000 clones; 80% to 95% are singletons and the top ten take about 5.5%. The starting material was peripheral blood, obtained on day 0 of AZD1222 vaccination. The receptor source for this set is an adult in good health. Both conserved end residues are part of each CDR3. A D gene is named only where the DNA matches it firmly. Rows give clone size only sometimes, using once, few, many, or a class for an expanded clone.

V gene,D gene,clone size,J gene,CDR3 DNA,CDR3 protein
TRBV13,TRBD1,once,TRBJ2-1,TGTGCCAGCAGCCGACAGGGCGCGAATGCCTACAATGAGCAGTTCTTC,CASSRQGANAYNEQFF
TRBV6-1,.,.,TRBJ2-1,TGTGCCAGCAGTGAAGTGACCACAACAAACAAGTTCTTC,CASSEVTTTNKFF
TRBV14,.,.,TRBJ2-4,TGTGCCAGCAGCCAAGGTGTATCCCATGCCAAAAACATTCAGTACTTC,CASSQGVSHAKNIQYF
TRBV6-6,.,.,TRBJ2-4,TGTGCCAGCAGTTACCGAGAGAGCAAAAACATTCAGTACTTC,CASSYRESKNIQYF
TRBV3-1/TRBV3-2,.,.,TRBJ2-2,TGTGCCAGCAGCCAAGGTCAAGCCAGGGCGGGCACCGGGGAGCTGTTTTTT,CASSQGQARAGTGELFF
TRBV6-1,.,.,TRBJ1-6,TGTGCCAGCAGTGAAATGACACCTCGGTCGTATAATTCACCCCTCCACTTT,CASSEMTPRSYNSPLHF
TRBV15,.,.,TRBJ1-3,TGTGCCACCAGCAGAGAAGGCGGCAGCTTAAACACCATATATTTT,CATSREGGSLNTIYF
TRBV7-6,TRBD2,.,TRBJ2-3,TGTGCCAGCAGCTTAGCGCCACGCGCGAGTATAGGACTAGCGGGTAGCACAGATACGCAGTATTTT,CASSLAPRASIGLAGSTDTQYF
TRBV10-2,TRBD1,.,TRBJ1-3,TGCGCCAGCAGTGAAGGGGCAGGGGGCCTTAAGAGCTCTGGAAACACCATATATTTT,CASSEGAGGLKSSGNTIYF
TRBV5-1,.,.,TRBJ1-4,TGCGCCAGCAGCTTGGCAGGGGTAGTAGGAGAGAAACTGTTTTTT,CASSLAGVVGEKLFF
TRBV27,.,once,TRBJ2-1,TGTGCCAGCAATTCGGACAGAGGATTATACAATGAGCAGTTCTTC,CASNSDRGLYNEQFF
TRBV7-9,.,.,TRBJ1-2,TGTGCCAGCAGCACGCGGGGAAGTAACTATGGCTACACCTTC,CASSTRGSNYGYTF
TRBV18,.,once,TRBJ2-1,TGTGCCAGCTCACCCGAGGTTGACTACAATGAGCAGTTCTTC,CASSPEVDYNEQFF
TRBV2,.,.,TRBJ2-3,TGTGCCAGCAGTTCAGCGGGCCCCTTCACAGATACGCAGTATTTT,CASSSAGPFTDTQYF
TRBV7-6,.,.,TRBJ1-1,TGTGCCAGCAGCTTATCGGCAGGGGTGGCCACTGAAGCTTTCTTT,CASSLSAGVATEAFF
TRBV29-1,TRBD1,.,TRBJ1-1,TGCAGCGTTAGACAGGGGACTGAAGCTTTCTTT,CSVRQGTEAFF
TRBV2,.,.,TRBJ1-1,TGTGCCAGCAGTGACCGGGGAGTCACTGAAGCTTTCTTT,CASSDRGVTEAFF
TRBV4-1,.,.,TRBJ2-7,TGCGCCAGCAGCCAAGATTCCCGACTCCTACGCACCGACTCCTACGAGCAGTACTTC,CASSQDSRLLRTDSYEQYF
TRBV27,.,.,TRBJ2-3,TGTGCCAGCAGTTCTGGTCCTTATACGCAGTATTTT,CASSSGPYTQYF
TRBV7-2,TRBD1,.,TRBJ1-6,TGTGCCAGCAGCCCCCAAGCCGACAGGGGAGATTCACCCCTCCACTTT,CASSPQADRGDSPLHF
TRBV29-1,TRBD2,.,TRBJ2-7,TGCAGCGTTTTACTAGCGGGTACCTACGAGCAGTACTTC,CSVLLAGTYEQYF
TRBV29-1,TRBD2,.,TRBJ2-1,TGCAGCGCAGAATCCCCTAGCGGGAGGGCCTACAATGAGCAGTTCTTC,CSAESPSGRAYNEQFF
TRBV5-4,TRBD1,.,TRBJ1-2,TGTGCCAGCAGACACGAGACAGGGCGGCATGGCTACACCTTC,CASRHETGRHGYTF
TRBV4-2,TRBD1,.,TRBJ1-1,TGTGCCAGCGGGTGGACAGGGGGCGCCTCGAACACTGAAGCTTTCTTT,CASGWTGGASNTEAFF
TRBV5-1,.,.,TRBJ2-3,TGCGCCAGCAGCCCGATTATTCGGGATACGCAGTATTTT,CASSPIIRDTQYF
TRBV28,TRBD2,.,TRBJ2-5,TGTGCCAGCAGTTCCCTAGCGGTCCAAGAGACCCAGTACTTC,CASSSLAVQETQYF
TRBV3-1/TRBV3-2,TRBD1,.,TRBJ2-7,TGTGCCAGCAGCCAAGAGGGGACAGGCTACTACGAGCAGTACTTC,CASSQEGTGYYEQYF
TRBV14,.,.,TRBJ1-2,TGTGCCAGCAGCCTTCGCCCGCCGGGACCAGGAGGCTACACCTTC,CASSLRPPGPGGYTF
TRBV11-3,.,once,TRBJ1-1,TGTGCCAGCAGCTCGGAAGACACTGAAGCTTTCTTT,CASSSEDTEAFF
TRBV5-6,TRBD1,.,TRBJ2-5,TGTGCCAGCAGCTTGTTCCAGACAGGGACGTACCAAGAGACCCAGTACTTC,CASSLFQTGTYQETQYF
TRBV18,TRBD1,.,TRBJ1-3,TGTGCCAGCTCACCCCTTGACAGGGCAGGAAACACCATATATTTT,CASSPLDRAGNTIYF
TRBV12-3/TRBV12-4,.,once,TRBJ2-1,TGTGCCAGCATCGAAACCGGGACCACGGACCAGTTCTTC,CASIETGTTDQFF
TRBV19,TRBD1,.,TRBJ2-3,TGTGCCACCACGGACAGGGGCACAGATACGCAGTATTTT,CATTDRGTDTQYF
TRBV3-1/TRBV3-2,TRBD1,.,TRBJ2-2,TGTGCCAGCAGCTCAGGGACAGGCTTGACCGGGGAGCTGTTTTTT,CASSSGTGLTGELFF
TRBV5-1,TRBD1,.,TRBJ2-2,TGCGCCAGCAGCCTAGGTTGGACAGGGACCTACACCGGGGAGCTGTTTTTT,CASSLGWTGTYTGELFF
TRBV11-2,.,.,TRBJ2-2,TGTGCCAGCAGCTTAGTCGCTTGGGCGTCGGTCACCGGGGAGCTGTTTTTT,CASSLVAWASVTGELFF
TRBV18,.,.,TRBJ1-1,TGTGCCAGCTCCTCAGCAGGGGACACTGAAGCTTTCTTT,CASSSAGDTEAFF
TRBV14,.,.,TRBJ2-7,TGTGCCAGCAGCCAAGATCTCAGCTCCTACGAGCAGTACTTC,CASSQDLSSYEQYF
TRBV28,.,.,TRBJ2-2,TGTGCCAGCAGTCCCCGGTTCCAGGGCTCCGGGGAGCTGTTTTTT,CASSPRFQGSGELFF
TRBV12-5,TRBD1,.,TRBJ2-7,TGTGCTAGTGGTCTCCGCAGGGGTAAGAGGACAGGGGGCAACGAGCAGTACTTC,CASGLRRGKRTGGNEQYF
TRBV6-4,.,.,TRBJ2-7,TGTGCCAGCAGGACCCCTCCTACCTACGAGCAGTACTTC,CASRTPPTYEQYF
TRBV6-1,.,few,TRBJ1-3,TGTGCCAGCAGTGAAACCCGGCCCCTCTCTGGAAACACCATATATTTT,CASSETRPLSGNTIYF
TRBV7-2,.,.,TRBJ1-5,TGTGCCAGCAGCTTAGCGGGGGGCTCTCAGTATCAGCCCCAGCATTTT,CASSLAGGSQYQPQHF
TRBV27,TRBD1,.,TRBJ1-4,TGTGCCAGCAGTACCCGGGACAGGGGGCTCGGTGAAAAACTGTTTTTT,CASSTRDRGLGEKLFF
TRBV6-5,TRBD2,.,TRBJ2-5,TGTGCCAGCAAAATGGGGGGGTCCCAAGAGACCCAGTACTTC,CASKMGGSQETQYF
TRBV25-1,.,.,TRBJ1-1,TGTGCCAGCAGTGAGACAGGAGGTACTGAAGCTTTCTTT,CASSETGGTEAFF